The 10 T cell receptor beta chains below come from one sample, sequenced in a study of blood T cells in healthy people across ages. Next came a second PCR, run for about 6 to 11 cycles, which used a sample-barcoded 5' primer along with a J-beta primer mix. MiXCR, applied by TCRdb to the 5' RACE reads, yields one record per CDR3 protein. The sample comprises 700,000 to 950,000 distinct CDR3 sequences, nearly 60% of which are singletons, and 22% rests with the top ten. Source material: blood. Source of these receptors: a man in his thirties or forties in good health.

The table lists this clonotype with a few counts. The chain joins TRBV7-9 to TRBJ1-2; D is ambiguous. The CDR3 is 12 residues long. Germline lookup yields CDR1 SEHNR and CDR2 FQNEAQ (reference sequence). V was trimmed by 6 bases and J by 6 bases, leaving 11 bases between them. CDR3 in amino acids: CASSPRSDGYTF. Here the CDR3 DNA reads TGTGCCAGCAGTCCGCGCTCGGATGGCTACACCTTC.

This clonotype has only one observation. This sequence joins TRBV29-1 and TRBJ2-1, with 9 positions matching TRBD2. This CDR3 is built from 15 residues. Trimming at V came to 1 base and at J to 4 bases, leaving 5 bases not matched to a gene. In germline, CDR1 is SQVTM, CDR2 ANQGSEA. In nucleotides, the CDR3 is TGCAGCGTTGAAGGCGGGGGGGCTCTTTACAATGAGCAGTTCTTC. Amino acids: CSVEGGGALYNEQFF.

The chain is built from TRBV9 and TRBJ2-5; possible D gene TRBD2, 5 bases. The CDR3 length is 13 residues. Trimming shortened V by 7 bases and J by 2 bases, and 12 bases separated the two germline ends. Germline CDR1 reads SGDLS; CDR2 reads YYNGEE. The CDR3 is CASSVGRQETQYF. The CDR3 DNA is TGTGCCAGCTCCGTAGGGAGACAAGAGACCCAGTACTTC.

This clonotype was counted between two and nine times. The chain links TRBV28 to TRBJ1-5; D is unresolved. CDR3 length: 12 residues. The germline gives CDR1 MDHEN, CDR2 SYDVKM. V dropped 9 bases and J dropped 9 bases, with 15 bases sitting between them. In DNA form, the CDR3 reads TGTGCCAGTGGGTCCTGGTGGGCGCCCCAGCATTTT. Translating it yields CASGSWWAPQHF.

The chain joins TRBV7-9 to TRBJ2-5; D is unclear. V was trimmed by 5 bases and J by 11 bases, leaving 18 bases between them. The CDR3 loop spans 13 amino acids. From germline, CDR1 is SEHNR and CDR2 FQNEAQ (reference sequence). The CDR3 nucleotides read TGTGCCAGCAGCCCTAGTGGCGAAATCCAGCAGTACTTC. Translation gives CASSPSGEIQQYF.

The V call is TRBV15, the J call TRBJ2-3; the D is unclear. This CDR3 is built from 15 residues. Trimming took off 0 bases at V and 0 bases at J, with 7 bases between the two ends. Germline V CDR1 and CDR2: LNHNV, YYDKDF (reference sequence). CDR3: CATSRDTPSTDTQYF. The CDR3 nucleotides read TGTGCCACCAGCAGAGACACCCCTAGCACAGATACGCAGTATTTT.

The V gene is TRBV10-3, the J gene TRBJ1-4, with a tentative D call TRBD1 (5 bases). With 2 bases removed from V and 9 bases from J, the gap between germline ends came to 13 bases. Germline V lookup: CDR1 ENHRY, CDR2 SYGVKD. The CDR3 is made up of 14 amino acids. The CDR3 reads CAISEAGTGKKLFF. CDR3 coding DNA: TGTGCCATCAGTGAGGCCGGGACCGGGAAAAAACTGTTTTTT.

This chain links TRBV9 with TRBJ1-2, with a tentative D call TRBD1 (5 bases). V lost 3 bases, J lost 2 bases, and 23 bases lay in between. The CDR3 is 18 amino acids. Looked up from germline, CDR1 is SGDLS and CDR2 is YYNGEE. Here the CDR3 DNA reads TGTGCCAGCAGCGCTCCAATTGGGGGACGCCAGGAGAACTATGGCTACACCTTC. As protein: CASSAPIGGRQENYGYTF.

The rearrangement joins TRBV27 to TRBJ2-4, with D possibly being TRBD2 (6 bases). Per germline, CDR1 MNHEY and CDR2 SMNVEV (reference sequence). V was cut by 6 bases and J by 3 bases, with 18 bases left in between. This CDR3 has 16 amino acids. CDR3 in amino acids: CASSRSGGGGKNIQYF. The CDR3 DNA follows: TGTGCCAGCAGCAGGAGTGGGGGAGGAGGCAAAAACATTCAGTACTTC.

CDR3 residues: CSSGVAGYEQFF. CDR3 DNA sequence: TGCAGCTCTGGGGTTGCGGGGTATGAGCAGTTCTTC. The chain is built from TRBV29-1 and TRBJ2-1, with a weak D call TRBD2 (6 bases). The CDR3 runs 12 residues. The germline gives CDR1 SQVTM, CDR2 ANQGSEA. Deletions cut 8 bases from V and 8 bases from J, with 16 bases between.